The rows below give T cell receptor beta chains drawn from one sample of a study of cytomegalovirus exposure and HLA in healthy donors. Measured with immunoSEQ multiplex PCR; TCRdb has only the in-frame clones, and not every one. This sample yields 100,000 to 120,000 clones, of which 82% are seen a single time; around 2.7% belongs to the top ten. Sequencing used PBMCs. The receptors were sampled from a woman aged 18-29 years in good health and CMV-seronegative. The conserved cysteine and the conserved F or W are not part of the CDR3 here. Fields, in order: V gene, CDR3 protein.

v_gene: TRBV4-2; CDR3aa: ASSQLAGESDTQY
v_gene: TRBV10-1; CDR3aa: ASSGRVAGEVYNEQF
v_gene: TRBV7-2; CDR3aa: ASSLTPGGAGEQY
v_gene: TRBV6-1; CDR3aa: ASSEVRGSGGYT
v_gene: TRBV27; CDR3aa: ASRRTGNEKLF
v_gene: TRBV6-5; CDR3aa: ASRRLVSETQY
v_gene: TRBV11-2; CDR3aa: ASRVTGTVQETQY
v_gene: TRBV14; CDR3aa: ASRLGQLLNTEAF
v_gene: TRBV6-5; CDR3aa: ASSPRQGYQPQH
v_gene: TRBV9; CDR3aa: ASSVNAGNYNEQF
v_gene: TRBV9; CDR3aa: ASSVGQGEKLF
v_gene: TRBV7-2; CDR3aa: ASSLRGFDNEQF
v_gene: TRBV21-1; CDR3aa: ASSKAEGNTEAF
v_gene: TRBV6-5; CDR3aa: ASRSTTSGRWEQY
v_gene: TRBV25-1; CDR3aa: ASSGGAPNIQY
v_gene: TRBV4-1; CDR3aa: ASSQDRGVNTEAF
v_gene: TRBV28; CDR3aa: ATNGSKRGYT
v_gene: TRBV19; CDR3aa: ASSIDFGRTEAF
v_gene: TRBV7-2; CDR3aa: ASSLHQGQNTGELF
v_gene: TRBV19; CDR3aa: ASTKPQGRGEKLF
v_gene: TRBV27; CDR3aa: ASSDYRENTEAF
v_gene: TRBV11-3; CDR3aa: ASSPGVRGGADGELF
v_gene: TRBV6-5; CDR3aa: ASQGLGSGANVLT
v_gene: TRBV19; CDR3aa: ASSVNRGQRNQPQH
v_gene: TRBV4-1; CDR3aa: ASSQEWRGNDYGYT
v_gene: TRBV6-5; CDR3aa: ASRLQGIGYNEQF
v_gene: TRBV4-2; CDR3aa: ASSQESRGGITDTQY
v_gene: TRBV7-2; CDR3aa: ASSLVAGVASYEQY
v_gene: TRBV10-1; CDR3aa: ASSEARVGTDTQY
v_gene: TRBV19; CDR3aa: ASTYRGGPNQPQH
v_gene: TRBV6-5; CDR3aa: ASSYSGVYGYT
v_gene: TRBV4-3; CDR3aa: ASSQDLGSADTQY
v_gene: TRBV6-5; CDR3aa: ASSYSQGTGNTIY
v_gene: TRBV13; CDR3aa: ASSPQGADTQY
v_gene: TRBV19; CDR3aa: ASSLQGADYGYT
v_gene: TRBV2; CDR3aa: ASSATSTNEKLF
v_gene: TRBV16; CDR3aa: ASSQGGRGLTEAF
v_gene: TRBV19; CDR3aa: ASSLRTGGNTEAF
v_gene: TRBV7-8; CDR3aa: ASSLGPTVTNEKLF
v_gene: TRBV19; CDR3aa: ASRRPGTGEVWGYT
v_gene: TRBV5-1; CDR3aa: ATRTEPNEKLF
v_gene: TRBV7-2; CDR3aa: ASSYDRSSGNTIY